This TCR beta chain was recovered during a study of T cell clones after liver transplantation. Study overall: Blood was drawn pre-transplant, before withdrawal, and after full or failed withdrawal.

Sequencing was performed with immunoSEQ multiplex PCR; in TCRdb, only in-frame clones are kept and a portion is missing. The sample contains about 70,000 clones, roughly 80% of which appear only once. Trimming removed 5 bases from V and 4 bases from J, with 10 bases in between. The germline V gene encodes CDR1 LNHDA and CDR2 SQIVND (reference sequence). The CDR3 is made up of 13 amino acids. Sorting of unstimulated PBMCs yielded separate CD3+CD4+ and CD3+CD8+ fractions. This sequence joins TRBV19 and TRBJ2-3; D may be TRBD1 (6 bases). Sequencing was performed on CD4+ T cells from blood, taken 12 months after liver transplant. The sequence derives from a human patient who received a liver transplant. A subset of T cells may come from the graft donor. The CDR3 DNA follows: TGTGCCAGTAGTGGACAGCCCGCAGATACGCAGTATTTT. Protein: CASSGQPADTQYF. The entire variable domain, with the rest obtained from reference TRBV19 and TRBJ2-3, is as follows: DGGITQSPKYLFRKEGQNVTLSCEQNLNHDAMYWYRQDPGQGLRLIYYSQIVNDFQKGDIAEGYSVSREKKESFPLTVTSAQKNPTAFYLCASSGQPADTQYFGPGTRLTVL.